A single TCR beta chain is shown here with its context. This entry belongs to a study of blood T cell repertoires in COVID-19. In the study overall: From the United States, Italy and Spain came samples of acute and convalescent COVID-19. PBMCs, B-cell-depleted T cells, or T cells provided the cDNA or gDNA that made up the material.

Clones were read by immunoSEQ multiplex PCR, and TCRdb kept only the in-frame ones, dropping some. The data contain under 500,000 clones, 87% of them singletons. Assignment of participants to cohorts was predicated upon participant-reported clinical history. Sequencing was done on a sample of PBMCs or T cells enriched from blood (not recorded which). This clonotype was obtained from a woman aged 18 to 35 with acute COVID-19.

The CDR3 DNA reads as TGTGCCAGCAGTCCCCCCGGACAGGGGGCGGTTTCCTACGAGCAGTACTTC. Amino acids: CASSPPGQGAVSYEQYF. J is TRBJ2-7 and V is TRBV27; 11 bases are a match to TRBD1. This CDR3 is 17 amino acids long. V dropped 5 bases and J dropped 1; count of bases not matched to a gene: 10. Germline assignment: CDR1 MNHEY and CDR2 SMNVEV (reference sequence).